This TCR beta chain was retrieved from a study of beta chain features in type 1 diabetes. On the study more broadly: In age, gender and cell yields, patients were similar to healthy donors.

Trimming shortened V by 4 bases and J by 3 bases, and 4 bases separated the two germline ends. This CDR3 has 13 amino acids. From germline, CDR1 is MGHDK and CDR2 SYGVNS. Whole-study findings and limits: TCRB CDR3 length was moderately but significantly reduced in all four CD4+ subsets of Type 1 diabetes patients.

Reverse transcribing all isolated RNA meant expressed TCRB transcripts were sequenced. An average around 3.3 million reads came from naive, central memory and regulatory T cell samples. This table comes from immunoSEQ multiplex PCR, and its TCRdb copy is limited to in-frame clones, with some not included. The sample consists of a few hundred thousand clones, roughly a quarter of them appearing once. This clone was recorded a few times. The antigen remains unidentified. The rearrangement links TRBV25-1 to TRBJ2-6; no clear D. The receptor was derived from a woman between 25 and 40 years old with type 1 diabetes. Sequences were obtained from naive CD4+ T cells from blood. The CDR3 bases are TGTGCCAGCAGTGTCGGTGGGGCCAACGTCCTGACTTTC. Protein: CASSVGGANVLTF.